The entry that follows covers one TCR beta chain sequence. This entry comes from a study of blood T cell repertoires in COVID-19. The repertoire was sequenced with immunoSEQ multiplex PCR; TCRdb's copy has only in-frame clones and lacks some. The table has about half a million clones, roughly nine tenths seen once; the top ten hold around 0.95%. The ends were cut back, 4 bases at V and 4 bases at J, with 19 bases in the middle. The CDR3 loop spans 16 amino acids. The V gene's germline CDR1 is SGHAT and CDR2 FQNNGV. The chain employs TRBV11-2 and TRBJ2-5; tentatively, D is TRBD2 (7 bases). Sequenced material: peripheral blood. The TCR sequence derives from a young man with COVID-19, enrolled during active disease. This CDR3 reads CASSSWRGGSGETQYF. The CDR3 nucleotides read TGTGCCAGCAGCTCCTGGAGGGGGGGAAGTGGAGAGACCCAGTACTTC.